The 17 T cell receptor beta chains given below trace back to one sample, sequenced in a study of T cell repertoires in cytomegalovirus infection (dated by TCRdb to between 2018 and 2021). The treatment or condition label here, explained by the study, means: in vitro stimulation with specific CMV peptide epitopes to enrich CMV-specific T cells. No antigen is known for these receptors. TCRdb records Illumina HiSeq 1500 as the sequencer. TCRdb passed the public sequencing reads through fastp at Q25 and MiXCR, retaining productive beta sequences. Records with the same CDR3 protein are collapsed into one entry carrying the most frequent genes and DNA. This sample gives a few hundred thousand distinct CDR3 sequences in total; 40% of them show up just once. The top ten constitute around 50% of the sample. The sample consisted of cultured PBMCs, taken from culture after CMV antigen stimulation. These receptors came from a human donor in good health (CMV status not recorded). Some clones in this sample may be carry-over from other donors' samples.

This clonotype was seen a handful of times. CDR3 amino acids: CAISAGGQGTGEKLFF. The CDR3 bases are TGTGCCATCAGTGCAGGGGGACAGGGCACGGGGGAAAAACTGTTTTTT. The V and J genes are TRBV10-3 and TRBJ1-4; 9 bases are shared with TRBD1. CDR3 length equals 16 residues. The germline V gene encodes CDR1 ENHRY and CDR2 SYGVKD. Losses at the gene ends were 4 bases for V and 8 bases for J; bases not matched to a gene: 11.

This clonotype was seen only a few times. CDR3 DNA: TGTGCCAGCAGGGAGGACCCGAACACTGAAGCTTTCTTT. Amino acid sequence: CASREDPNTEAFF. The chain recombines TRBV2 with TRBJ1-1; no clear D gene. V gave up 6 bases and J gave up 1 base, with 9 bases separating them. The germline CDR1 and CDR2 sequences are SNHLY and FYNNEI. The CDR3 totals 13 residues.

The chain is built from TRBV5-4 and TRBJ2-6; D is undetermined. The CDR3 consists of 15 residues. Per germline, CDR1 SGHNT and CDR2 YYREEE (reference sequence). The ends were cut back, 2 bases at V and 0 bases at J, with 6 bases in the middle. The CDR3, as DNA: TGTGCCAGCAGCTTTCAGATCTCTGGGGCCAACGTCCTGACTTTC. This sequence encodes CASSFQISGANVLTF.

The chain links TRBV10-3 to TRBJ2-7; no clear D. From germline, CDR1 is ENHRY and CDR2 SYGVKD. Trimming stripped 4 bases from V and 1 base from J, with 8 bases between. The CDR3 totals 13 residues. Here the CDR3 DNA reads TGTGCCATCAGTGCCCGGGTTTCCTACGAGCAGTACTTC. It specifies CAISARVSYEQYF.

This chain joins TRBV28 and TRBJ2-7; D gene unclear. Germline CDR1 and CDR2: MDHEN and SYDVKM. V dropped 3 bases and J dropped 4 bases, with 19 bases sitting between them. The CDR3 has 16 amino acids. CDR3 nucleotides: TGTGCCAGCAGTTTGAGATACGAGCGCTTTACGTACGAGCAGTACTTC. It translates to CASSLRYERFTYEQYF. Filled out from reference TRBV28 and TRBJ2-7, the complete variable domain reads DVKVTQSSRYLVKRTGEKVFLECVQDMDHENMFWYRQDPGLGLRLIYFSYDVKMKEKGDIPEGYSVSREKKERFSLILESASTNQTSMYLCASSLRYERFTYEQYFGPGTRLTVT.

The CDR3 is CASSSPTVPRETQYF. The DNA for the CDR3 is TGTGCCAGCAGCTCACCAACGGTCCCCCGAGAGACCCAGTACTTC. The chain carries TRBV7-8 and TRBJ2-5; D unclear. The length of the CDR3 is 15 residues. The V and J ends lost 4 bases and 4 bases respectively, with 16 bases between them. Germline CDR1 is SGHVS and CDR2 is FQNEAQ.

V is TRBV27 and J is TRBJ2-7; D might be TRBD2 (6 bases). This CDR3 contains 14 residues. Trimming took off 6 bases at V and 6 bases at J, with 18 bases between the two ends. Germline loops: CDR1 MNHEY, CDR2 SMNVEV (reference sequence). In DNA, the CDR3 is TGTGCCAGCAGACCCAGCGGGCCCCAGGGCGAGCAGTACTTC. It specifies CASRPSGPQGEQYF.

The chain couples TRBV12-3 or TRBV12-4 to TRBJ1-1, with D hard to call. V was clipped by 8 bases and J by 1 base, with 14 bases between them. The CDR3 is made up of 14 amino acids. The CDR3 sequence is CASQAAPPNTEAFF. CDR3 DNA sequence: TGTGCCAGCCAGGCCGCCCCACCGAACACTGAAGCTTTCTTT.

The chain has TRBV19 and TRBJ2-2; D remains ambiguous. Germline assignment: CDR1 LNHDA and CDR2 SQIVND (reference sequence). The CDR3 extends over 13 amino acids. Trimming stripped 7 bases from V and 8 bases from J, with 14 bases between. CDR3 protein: CASTQYSDGELFF. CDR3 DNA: TGTGCCAGTACCCAGTATTCCGATGGGGAGCTGTTTTTT.

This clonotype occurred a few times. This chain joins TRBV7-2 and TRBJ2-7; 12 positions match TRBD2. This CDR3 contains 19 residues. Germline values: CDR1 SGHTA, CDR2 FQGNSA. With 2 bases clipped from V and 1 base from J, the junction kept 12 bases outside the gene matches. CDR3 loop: CASSLFGPRLAGVSYEQYF. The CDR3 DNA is TGTGCCAGCAGCTTATTTGGTCCTAGACTAGCGGGGGTTTCCTACGAGCAGTACTTC.

The CDR3 nucleotides are TGTGCCAGCAGTTACTATCCTGACAATGAGCAGTTCTTC. Its translation is CASSYYPDNEQFF. The J gene is TRBJ2-1, the V gene TRBV6-5; D unresolved. V lost 1 base to trimming and J lost 5 bases, with 6 bases between them. This CDR3 contains 13 residues. Germline CDR1 is MNHEY and CDR2 is SVGAGI.

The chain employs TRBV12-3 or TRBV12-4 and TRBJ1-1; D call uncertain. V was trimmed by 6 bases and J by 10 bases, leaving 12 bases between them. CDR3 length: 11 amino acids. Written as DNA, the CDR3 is TGTGCCAGCAGACATACGGCTGGAGCTTTCTTT. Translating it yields CASRHTAGAFF.

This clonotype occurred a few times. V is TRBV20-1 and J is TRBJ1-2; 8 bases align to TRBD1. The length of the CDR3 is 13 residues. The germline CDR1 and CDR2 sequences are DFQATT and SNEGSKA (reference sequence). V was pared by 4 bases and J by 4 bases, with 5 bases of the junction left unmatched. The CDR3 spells CSAKTGASYGYTF. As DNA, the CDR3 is TGCAGTGCTAAGACAGGGGCTAGCTATGGCTACACCTTC.

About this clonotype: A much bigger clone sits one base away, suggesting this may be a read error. The CDR3 reads CASSRPGNTEAFF. DNA for the CDR3: TGTGCCAGCAGCCGGCCAGGGAACACTGAAGCTTTCTTT. The chain employs TRBV6-5 and TRBJ1-1, with D hard to call. Germline values: CDR1 MNHEY, CDR2 SVGAGI. Trimming took off 6 bases at V and 1 base at J, with 9 bases between the two ends. The CDR3 sequence is 13 residues long.

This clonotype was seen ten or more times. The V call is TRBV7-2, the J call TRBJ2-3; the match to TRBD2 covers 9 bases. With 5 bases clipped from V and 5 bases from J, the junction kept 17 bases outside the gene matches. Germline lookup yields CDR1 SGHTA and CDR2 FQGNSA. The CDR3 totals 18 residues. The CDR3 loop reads CASSLPSGTEGGEDTQYF. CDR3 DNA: TGTGCCAGCAGCCTGCCTAGCGGGACTGAGGGCGGGGAAGATACGCAGTATTTT.

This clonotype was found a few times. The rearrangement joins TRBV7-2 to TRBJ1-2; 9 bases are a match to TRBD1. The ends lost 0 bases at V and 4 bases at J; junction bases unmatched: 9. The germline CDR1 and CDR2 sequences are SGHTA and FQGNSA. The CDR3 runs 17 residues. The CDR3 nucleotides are TGTGCCAGCAGCTTAGCCTCCGACAGGGGGTCAGCCTATGGCTACACCTTC. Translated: CASSLASDRGSAYGYTF.

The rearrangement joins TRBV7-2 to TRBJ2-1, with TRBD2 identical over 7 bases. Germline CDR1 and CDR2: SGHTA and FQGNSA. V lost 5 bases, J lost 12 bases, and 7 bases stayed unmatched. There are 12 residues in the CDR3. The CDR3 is CASSQARGGQFF. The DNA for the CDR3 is TGTGCCAGCAGCCAGGCTCGCGGGGGGCAGTTCTTC.